What follows describes a single T cell receptor beta chain. With 5 bases clipped from V and 0 bases from J, the junction kept 3 bases outside the gene matches. The CDR3 runs 14 residues. Germline-derived CDR1 and CDR2 are LNHDA and SQIVND (reference sequence). The source of the sample is a study of shared clonotypes between healthy human individuals. Using immunoSEQ multiplex PCR, the repertoire was profiled, and TCRdb retains in-frame clones only, with some absent. The profile shows under 600,000 clones, more than 95% of them singletons. The sequence was collected from a woman younger than 45 in good health. The chain links TRBV19 to TRBJ2-5, with 7 bases that match TRBD1. Specimen: naive CD4+ T cells sorted from blood. This sample's subset: CD45RA+ positively selected. CDR3 in amino acids: CASSPDRDQETQYF. CDR3 nucleotide sequence: TGTGCCAGTAGTCCCGACAGGGACCAAGAGACCCAGTACTTC.